A single sample gave rise to the 5 T cell receptor beta chains below, sequenced in a study of metastatic and nonmetastatic thyroid tumors. Patients had received no treatment of any kind before thyroid surgery. TCRdb called clones again from the PCR reads with MiXCR. The table lists 20,000 to 25,000 clones, 22% of them singletons. Specimen: tumor tissue. These TCRs come from a female donor with papillary thyroid cancer or a benign thyroid nodule (not recorded which). Some clones in this sample may be carry-over from other donors' samples.

This rearrangement joins TRBV5-1 to TRBJ2-7; D perhaps matches TRBD2 (6 bases). The V end lost 4 bases, the J end lost 2 bases, and 10 bases lay between the germline ends. CDR1 is SGHRS and CDR2 is YFSETQ in the germline V gene. The CDR3 has 13 residues. The CDR3 sequence: CASSGGTAYEQYF. The CDR3 DNA sequence: TGCGCCAGCAGCGGCGGGACTGCCTACGAGCAGTACTTC. Looking up the rest from reference TRBV5-1 and TRBJ2-7 gives the full variable domain: KAGVTQTPRYLIKTRGQQVTLSCSPISGHRSVSWYQQTPGQGLQFLFEYFSETQRNKGNFPGRFSGRQFSNSRSEMNVSTLELGDSALYLCASSGGTAYEQYFGPGTRLTVT.

In its sample, this clone ranks as medium-sized (0.01 to 0.1%). This rearrangement joins TRBV11-2 to TRBJ2-7; 8 bases agree with TRBD2. In germline, CDR1 is SGHAT, CDR2 FQNNGV. CDR3 length equals 15 residues. With 2 bases clipped from V and 3 bases from J, the junction kept 6 bases outside the gene matches. Written as DNA, the CDR3 is TGTGCCAGCAGCTTATTGGGCGGGACTAGCTACGAGCAGTACTTC. Translation gives CASSLLGGTSYEQYF.

This clone has a handful of counts. The genes are TRBV20-1 and TRBJ2-1; a weak D match, TRBD2 (6 bases). The V end lost 3 bases, the J end lost 0 bases, and 9 bases lay between the germline ends. CDR3 size: 14 residues. The V gene's germline CDR1 is DFQATT and CDR2 SNEGSKA (reference sequence). CDR3 residues: CSASSSASYNEQFF. The DNA of the CDR3 is TGCAGTGCTAGTTCTAGCGCCTCCTACAATGAGCAGTTCTTC.

The V call is TRBV7-8, the J call TRBJ2-5; no definite D call. The CDR3 runs to 15 residues. Germline V CDR1 and CDR2: SGHVS, FQNEAQ. V was trimmed by 2 bases and J by 4 bases, leaving 14 bases between them. The CDR3 loop is CASSLRSARGETQYF. CDR3 DNA sequence: TGTGCCAGCAGCTTAAGATCAGCTAGAGGAGAGACCCAGTACTTC.

The sample holds many counts of this clone. V and J are TRBV4-2 and TRBJ2-3; 11 bases agree with TRBD2. The CDR3 has 17 amino acids. V dropped 4 bases and J dropped 0; count of bases not matched to a gene: 6. In germline, CDR1 is LGHNA, CDR2 YNFKEQ. In DNA, the CDR3 is TGTGCCAGCAGCCCCGGGACTAGCGGCCGTAGCACAGATACGCAGTATTTT. It encodes CASSPGTSGRSTDTQYF.